The 32 T cell receptor beta chains listed next were all sequenced from one sample in a study of T cells after yellow fever vaccination. TCRdb redid the calling of the 5' RACE reads with MiXCR, one entry per CDR3 protein. The repertoire holds fewer than 450,000 distinct CDR3 sequences, with roughly 8.3% as singletons. Specimen: PBMCs, collected more than 35 days after the first yellow fever vaccination. All receptors derive from a man aged 18 to 29 who received the YFV17D yellow fever vaccine.

This clonotype was seen more than once but under ten times. The chain joins TRBV27 to TRBJ2-1; no clear D. The CDR3 consists of 11 residues. V was clipped by 5 bases and J by 9 bases, with 8 bases between them. Germline lookup yields CDR1 MNHEY and CDR2 SMNVEV (reference sequence). The CDR3 reads CASSAYGEQFF. DNA for the CDR3: TGTGCCAGCAGTGCGTATGGTGAGCAGTTCTTC.

J is TRBJ2-2 and V is TRBV7-2, with 9 nucleotides matching TRBD2. The germline V gene encodes CDR1 SGHTA and CDR2 FQGNSA. This CDR3 spans 16 amino acids. Trimming at V came to 3 bases and at J to 1 base, leaving 3 bases not matched to a gene. The CDR3, as DNA: TGTGCCAGCAGCTTTTCGCGGGGGGGGAACACCGGGGAGCTGTTTTTT. This codes for CASSFSRGGNTGELFF.

This clonotype has just a few counts. The V and J genes are TRBV28 and TRBJ1-2, with D uncertain. Trimming stripped 2 bases from V and 8 bases from J, with 9 bases between. The CDR3 covers 12 residues. Germline V gene sequence: CDR1 MDHEN, CDR2 SYDVKM. The CDR3, as DNA: TGTGCCAGCAGTTTAAGGCAGATCGGCTACACCTTC. Protein: CASSLRQIGYTF.

This clonotype was counted between two and nine times. The J gene is TRBJ1-1, the V gene TRBV7-2; D unresolved. From germline, CDR1 is SGHTA and CDR2 FQGNSA. The CDR3 length is 12 residues. Trimming took off 3 bases at V and 7 bases at J, with 9 bases between the two ends. This chain's CDR3 is CASSFDLREAFF. CDR3 nucleotides: TGTGCCAGCAGCTTCGATCTACGTGAAGCTTTCTTT.

The chain links TRBV23-1 to TRBJ2-1, with 7 bases fitting TRBD2. TRBV23-1 is reported as an ORF; its role is uncertain. Trimming at V came to 3 bases and at J to 3 bases, leaving 2 bases not matched to a gene. This CDR3 comprises 14 residues. The CDR3 bases are TGCGCCAGCAGTCATTCTAGCGGCTACAATGAGCAGTTCTTC. It is translated as CASSHSSGYNEQFF.

V and J are TRBV11-2 and TRBJ2-3, with 8 bases aligning to TRBD1. V lost 2 bases, J lost 2 bases, and 15 bases stayed unmatched. This CDR3 is 19 amino acids long. The germline gives CDR1 SGHAT, CDR2 FQNNGV. DNA for the CDR3: TGTGCCAGCAGCTTAATACCCCGCGGACAGGGAGAGAACACAGATACGCAGTATTTT. It codes for CASSLIPRGQGENTDTQYF.

This clonotype was counted many times. The chain has TRBV18 and TRBJ2-3, with TRBD1 identical over 11 bases. CDR3 length: 15 amino acids. Germline V lookup: CDR1 KGHSH, CDR2 LQKENI. V dropped 3 bases and J dropped 5; count of bases not matched to a gene: 4. Written as DNA, the CDR3 is TGTGCCAGCTCACCGGACAGGGGGCTTGGAGATACGCAGTATTTT. It yields the protein CASSPDRGLGDTQYF.

The chain joins TRBV7-2 to TRBJ1-4; D may be TRBD1 (5 bases). This CDR3 contains 15 residues. V was clipped by 1 base and J by 8 bases, with 14 bases between them. Germline CDR1 reads SGHTA; CDR2 reads FQGNSA. The CDR3 DNA reads TGTGCCAGCAGCTTAGGAGGGGCGCTTTTAGAAAAACTGTTTTTT. Amino acids: CASSLGGALLEKLFF.

The chain links TRBV14 to TRBJ2-3; no clear D gene. The CDR3 is 13 amino acids. Germline V gene data show CDR1 as SGHDN and CDR2 as FVKESK. V lost 7 bases, J lost 0 bases, and 8 bases lay in between. In nucleotides, the CDR3 is TGTGCCAGCAAAGGTGGTAGCACAGATACGCAGTATTTT. It translates to CASKGGSTDTQYF.

The chain couples TRBV4-1 to TRBJ1-1; a weak D match, TRBD1 (5 bases). V gave up 0 bases and J gave up 4 bases, with 9 bases separating them. There are 14 residues in the CDR3. The germline CDR1 and CDR2 sequences are MGHRA and YSYEKL. CDR3 region: CASSQDSGPTEAFF. The CDR3 DNA follows: TGCGCCAGCAGCCAAGACTCAGGGCCCACTGAAGCTTTCTTT.

J is TRBJ2-1 and V is TRBV6-5, with 11 bases that match TRBD2. This CDR3 spans 15 amino acids. V trimming: 7 bases; J trimming: 2 bases; junction bases outside the gene matches: 4. Germline V CDR1 and CDR2: MNHEY, SVGAGI. Here the CDR3 DNA reads TGTGCCAGCATCGGACTAGCGGGCCCCTACAATGAGCAGTTCTTC. Its protein is CASIGLAGPYNEQFF.

This clonotype was detected only a few times. The chain's CDR3 is CASSLGWERYEQYF. CDR3 nucleotides: TGCGCCAGCAGCTTGGGCTGGGAAAGGTACGAGCAGTACTTC. The chain is built from TRBV5-1 and TRBJ2-7, with D uncertain. The germline V gene encodes CDR1 SGHRS and CDR2 YFSETQ. This CDR3 spans 14 amino acids. Trimming pared 0 bases from V and 4 bases from J, leaving 11 bases between.

This clonotype was detected a few times. The V gene is TRBV2, the J gene TRBJ2-7, with D possibly called TRBD1 or TRBD2 (5 bases each). The CDR3 consists of 15 residues. Trimming pared 8 bases from V and 4 bases from J, leaving 21 bases between. Germline V gene lookup returns CDR1 SNHLY and CDR2 FYNNEI. The CDR3 DNA reads as TGTGCCAGCCAGGGTGGCGGAGGTTTAGGATACGAGCAGTACTTC. Amino acid sequence: CASQGGGGLGYEQYF.

This clonotype was seen more than once but under ten times. Here the CDR3 reads CASSLGGGRSDTQYF. The CDR3 DNA is TGTGCCAGCAGTTTAGGTGGGGGGCGGTCAGATACGCAGTATTTT. The chain has TRBV12-3 or TRBV12-4 and TRBJ2-3, with D perhaps matching TRBD1 or TRBD2 (6 bases each). This CDR3 region has 15 residues. V lost 1 base and J 4 bases, leaving 12 bases between the germline ends.

This clonotype was counted between two and nine times. This chain joins TRBV29-1 and TRBJ2-3; D is possibly TRBD1 or TRBD2 (5 bases each). This CDR3 is built from 14 residues. Germline V gene sequence: CDR1 SQVTM, CDR2 ANQGSEA. The ends were cut back, 6 bases at V and 6 bases at J, with 19 bases in the middle. As DNA, the CDR3 is TGCAGCGTCGGCTCCGGGACCACCCCGGATACGCAGTATTTT. It translates to CSVGSGTTPDTQYF.

This clonotype has more than one count but fewer than ten. The chain carries TRBV9 and TRBJ2-3; D call uncertain. CDR3 length equals 12 residues. Deletions cut 1 base from V and 9 bases from J, with 9 bases between. Germline CDR1 reads SGDLS; CDR2 reads YYNGEE. The CDR3 region is CASSVNKDTQYF. In nucleotides, the CDR3 is TGTGCCAGCAGCGTAAACAAGGACACGCAGTATTTT.

In this sample, this clonotype turned up a few times. The chain has TRBV7-2 and TRBJ2-2; TRBD2 matches at 8 bases. The CDR3 spans 15 residues. Germline lookup yields CDR1 SGHTA and CDR2 FQGNSA. V dropped 5 bases and J dropped 3; count of bases not matched to a gene: 5. CDR3 protein: CASSLGRGHTGELFF. The CDR3 DNA reads as TGTGCCAGCAGCCTCGGGAGGGGACACACCGGGGAGCTGTTTTTT.

The sample holds a few counts of this clonotype. The chain couples TRBV2 to TRBJ2-1; 7 bases are a match to TRBD1. Germline assignment: CDR1 SNHLY and CDR2 FYNNEI. CDR3 length: 14 amino acids. V shed 4 bases, J shed 7 bases, and the junction held 7 bases outside the gene matches. CDR3 protein: CASSGQGRINEQFF. Written as DNA, the CDR3 is TGTGCCAGCAGTGGACAGGGTAGGATAAATGAGCAGTTCTTC. Drawing the rest from reference TRBV2 and TRBJ2-1, the complete variable domain is EPEVTQTPSHQVTQMGQEVILRCVPISNHLYFYWYRQILGQKVEFLVSFYNNEISEKSEIFDDQFSVERPDGSNFTLKIRSTKLEDSAMYFCASSGQGRINEQFFGPGTRLTVL.

The rearrangement joins TRBV5-1 to TRBJ2-1; weak D call: TRBD2 (5 bases). The V gene's germline CDR1 is SGHRS and CDR2 YFSETQ. Between the trimmed V and J ends, which lost 1 base and 0 bases, there was a span of 14 bases. The length of the CDR3 is 17 residues. The CDR3 DNA sequence: TGCGCCAGCAGCTTGTTACTACGGACTCTCTCCTACAATGAGCAGTTCTTC. Translation: CASSLLLRTLSYNEQFF.

This clonotype was recorded a few times. The chain employs TRBV2 and TRBJ2-7; no clear D gene. The ends were cut back, 3 bases at V and 3 bases at J, with 18 bases in the middle. This CDR3 contains 16 residues. CDR1 and CDR2 from the germline V gene are SNHLY and FYNNEI. CDR3 region: CASSEGTVVLNYEQYF. For the CDR3, the DNA is TGTGCCAGCAGTGAGGGTACCGTCGTCCTAAACTACGAGCAGTACTTC.

CDR3: CASRRHGTPEAFF. CDR3 nucleotide sequence: TGTGCCAGCAGGCGGCACGGGACACCTGAAGCTTTCTTT. The V call is TRBV12-3 or TRBV12-4, the J call TRBJ1-1, with D maybe TRBD1 (6 bases). V lost 6 bases and J 6 bases, leaving 14 bases between the germline ends. The CDR3 length is 13 residues.

V usage is TRBV11-2 and J usage is TRBJ2-3; D may correspond to TRBD1 or TRBD2 (5 bases each). This CDR3 is built from 13 residues. CDR1 and CDR2 from the germline V gene are SGHAT and FQNNGV. Trimming removed 8 bases from V and 6 bases from J, with 15 bases in between. The CDR3 DNA sequence: TGTGCCAGCCGAGGGGTTGCCCCGGATACGCAGTATTTT. Its protein is CASRGVAPDTQYF.

In its sample, this clonotype was seen a few times. The chain carries TRBV7-2 and TRBJ1-1, with D maybe TRBD1 (6 bases). The V gene's germline CDR1 is SGHTA and CDR2 FQGNSA. The ends were cut back, 5 bases at V and 1 base at J, with 14 bases in the middle. The CDR3 is 15 residues long. The CDR3 DNA reads as TGTGCCAGCAGCACCCGGACAGCGAGGAACACTGAAGCTTTCTTT. This gives the protein CASSTRTARNTEAFF.

The chain uses TRBV7-2 and TRBJ1-1, with TRBD1 matching 7 bases. Germline values: CDR1 SGHTA, CDR2 FQGNSA. J lost 1 base, V lost 5 bases, and 7 bases had no gene match. This CDR3 spans 15 amino acids. CDR3 sequence (DNA): TGTGCCAGCAGCCCCCAAGACAGGGCGAACACTGAAGCTTTCTTT. This sequence encodes CASSPQDRANTEAFF.

The gene calls are TRBV6-1 and TRBJ1-3, with 7 positions matching TRBD1. The CDR3 runs 16 residues. Germline CDR1 MNHNS, CDR2 SASEGT. The V segment lost 6 bases and the J segment 2 bases; nucleotides outside the gene matches: 10. The CDR3 protein is CASSVTQGVPGNTIYF. The CDR3 DNA is TGTGCCAGCAGCGTAACCCAGGGGGTACCTGGAAACACCATATATTTT.

The rearrangement joins TRBV5-4 to TRBJ2-1; 10 bases are shared with TRBD1. With 5 bases clipped from V and 0 bases from J, the junction kept 11 bases outside the gene matches. The CDR3 loop spans 18 amino acids. CDR1 and CDR2 from the germline V gene are SGHNT and YYREEE (reference sequence). The CDR3 loop is CASRRMTGGLSSYNEQFF. CDR3 nucleotide sequence: TGTGCCAGCAGACGAATGACAGGGGGCTTAAGCTCCTACAATGAGCAGTTCTTC. Based on the CDR3 plus reference TRBV5-4 and TRBJ2-1, the full variable domain is ETGVTQSPTHLIKTRGQQVTLRCSSQSGHNTVSWYQQALGQGPQFIFQYYREEENGRGNFPPRFSGLQFPNYSSELNVNALELDDSALYLCASRRMTGGLSSYNEQFFGPGTRLTVL.

The chain recombines TRBV29-1 with TRBJ1-3; D ambiguous. The V gene's germline CDR1 is SQVTM and CDR2 ANQGSEA. V shed 7 bases and J shed 4 bases, with 14 bases lying between them. This CDR3 region has 13 residues. Written as DNA, the CDR3 is TGCAGCGCCAAAGACCCCACGGGAAACACCATATATTTT. Amino acid sequence: CSAKDPTGNTIYF.

This rearrangement joins TRBV2 to TRBJ2-1; D perhaps matches TRBD2 (6 bases). The V end lost 7 bases, the J end lost 4 bases, and 20 bases lay between the germline ends. Germline V gives CDR1 SNHLY, CDR2 FYNNEI. The CDR3 is made up of 16 amino acids. The CDR3 sequence is CASIPAGTASYNEQFF. The DNA of the CDR3 is TGTGCCAGCATTCCCGCGGGGACGGCTTCTTACAATGAGCAGTTCTTC.

As regards this clonotype: This is likely a read error, given that the CDR3 carries no conserved phenylalanine or tryptophan at its end. The chain couples TRBV20-1 to TRBJ2-3, with 7 bases fitting TRBD1. This CDR3 has 14 amino acids. Germline CDR1 reads DFQATT; CDR2 reads SNEGSKA (reference sequence). Trimming at V came to 5 bases and at J to 4 bases, leaving 9 bases not matched to a gene. The CDR3 coding sequence is TGCAGTGCTTACAACAGGGGTGGTGCAGATACGCAGTATCTT. Amino acids: CSAYNRGGADTQYL.

This chain uses TRBV4-3 with TRBJ1-4; 8 bases are shared with TRBD1. V shed 4 bases, J shed 7 bases, and the junction held 14 bases outside the gene matches. This CDR3 region has 17 residues. Germline assignment: CDR1 LGHNA and CDR2 YSLEER. CDR3 sequence: CASSLETTGQGGEKLFF. DNA for the CDR3: TGCGCCAGCAGCCTGGAGACGACCGGACAGGGTGGTGAAAAACTGTTTTTT.

This clonotype was detected only a few times. J is TRBJ2-5 and V is TRBV2; 8 nucleotides match TRBD1. The germline gives CDR1 SNHLY, CDR2 FYNNEI. V lost 10 bases, J lost 1 base, and 2 bases stayed unmatched. This CDR3 spans 12 amino acids. The CDR3: CATGQGQETQYF. CDR3 DNA: TGTGCCACCGGACAGGGCCAAGAGACCCAGTACTTC.

This clonotype was counted at least ten times. The chain's CDR3 is CASSLELESAQYF. Written as DNA, the CDR3 is TGCGCCAGCAGCTTGGAGCTGGAGTCGGCGCAGTATTTT. This chain links TRBV5-1 with TRBJ2-3; D is ambiguous. Germline-derived CDR1 and CDR2 are SGHRS and YFSETQ. The CDR3 runs 13 residues. V was pared by 0 bases and J by 10 bases, with 12 bases between. The complete variable domain, with remaining parts taken from reference TRBV5-1 and TRBJ2-3, reads KAGVTQTPRYLIKTRGQQVTLSCSPISGHRSVSWYQQTPGQGLQFLFEYFSETQRNKGNFPGRFSGRQFSNSRSEMNVSTLELGDSALYLCASSLELESAQYFGPGTRLTVL.